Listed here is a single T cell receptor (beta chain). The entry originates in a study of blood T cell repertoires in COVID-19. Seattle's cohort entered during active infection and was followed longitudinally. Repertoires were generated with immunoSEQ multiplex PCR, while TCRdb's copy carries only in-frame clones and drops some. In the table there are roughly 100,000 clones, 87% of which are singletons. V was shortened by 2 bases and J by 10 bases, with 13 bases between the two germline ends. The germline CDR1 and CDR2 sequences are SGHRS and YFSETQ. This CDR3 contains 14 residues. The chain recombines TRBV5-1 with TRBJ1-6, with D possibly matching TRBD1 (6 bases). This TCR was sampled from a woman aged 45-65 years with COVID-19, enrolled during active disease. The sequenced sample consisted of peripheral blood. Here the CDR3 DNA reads TGCGCCAGCAGCTTACAGGGTGACGGGTCACCCCTCCACTTT. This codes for CASSLQGDGSPLHF.